These 18 T cell receptor beta chains originate from one sample sequenced in a study of T-cell reconstitution after alpha-beta-depleted transplantation in children. During its preparation, the TCRbeta library received unique molecular identifiers. Via MiXCR, TCRdb re-called the PCR reads, giving one row per CDR3 protein. The sample gives over 200,000 distinct CDR3 sequences, roughly 11% of which show up once; 28% is in the top ten. This material consisted of PBMCs, taken before TCRalphabeta/CD19-depleted stem cell transplant. The receptors here all came from a child under three years old with acute myeloid leukemia, due to receive a stem cell transplant.

This clonotype has at least ten counts. The chain links TRBV12-3 or TRBV12-4 to TRBJ2-1, with a possible D match to TRBD1 (6 bases). Trimming took 7 bases from V and 3 from J, leaving 16 bases between them. The CDR3 spans 15 residues. The CDR3 is CASTPRGGYYNEQFF. CDR3 DNA sequence: TGTGCCAGCACCCCTCGAGGGGGATACTACAATGAGCAGTTCTTC.

This clonotype appeared a few times. The CDR3 DNA is TGTGCCAGCAGCTTAGGGGCCGGGACTAAAGCGCAGTATTTT. Amino acids: CASSLGAGTKAQYF. The chain carries TRBV7-2 and TRBJ2-3; 7 bases are a match to TRBD2. Per germline, CDR1 SGHTA and CDR2 FQGNSA. The CDR3 has 14 residues. J lost 10 bases, V lost 1 base, and 8 bases had no gene match. The variable domain in full, completed from reference TRBV7-2 and TRBJ2-3, reads GAGVSQSPSNKVTEKGKDVELRCDPISGHTALYWYRQSLGQGLEFLIYFQGNSAPDKSGLPSDRFSAERTGGSVSTLTIQRTQQEDSAVYLCASSLGAGTKAQYFGPGTRLTVL.

This clonotype showed up many times. The chain combines TRBV2 with TRBJ1-1; D ambiguous. The CDR3 runs 14 residues. The V gene's germline CDR1 is SNHLY and CDR2 FYNNEI. Trimming took off 7 bases at V and 6 bases at J, with 18 bases between the two ends. The chain's CDR3 is CASTPSGKLAEAFF. The CDR3 nucleotides are TGTGCCAGCACCCCATCTGGGAAGTTGGCTGAAGCTTTCTTT.

This clonotype has at least ten counts. The chain links TRBV6-5 to TRBJ1-1, with 7 positions matching TRBD1. The V gene's germline CDR1 is MNHEY and CDR2 SVGAGI. The CDR3 loop spans 12 amino acids. V lost 4 bases to trimming and J lost 12 bases; unmatched junction nucleotides: 8. The CDR3 coding sequence is TGTGCCAGCAGTTTGGACAGGAGGACAACTTTCTTT. Translation gives CASSLDRRTTFF.

This clonotype was detected many times. The chain joins TRBV7-2 to TRBJ1-2, with D perhaps TRBD1 (6 bases). The CDR3 length is 17 residues. V was clipped by 1 base and J by 4 bases, with 19 bases between them. Per germline, CDR1 SGHTA and CDR2 FQGNSA. The CDR3 nucleotides are TGTGCCAGCAGCTTAGTGGAGCTGGACAGACAATTCTATGGCTACACCTTC. It specifies CASSLVELDRQFYGYTF.

This clonotype was recorded many times. V usage is TRBV7-2 and J usage is TRBJ2-2, with 8 bases fitting TRBD2. V shed 4 bases, J shed 6 bases, and the junction held 4 bases outside the gene matches. Germline V lookup: CDR1 SGHTA, CDR2 FQGNSA. This CDR3 has 14 residues. In DNA form, the CDR3 reads TGTGCCAGCAGCTCCGGGACTAGTCCCGGGGAGCTGTTTTTT. Its protein is CASSSGTSPGELFF. The whole variable domain, remainder taken from reference TRBV7-2 and TRBJ2-2, is GAGVSQSPSNKVTEKGKDVELRCDPISGHTALYWYRQSLGQGLEFLIYFQGNSAPDKSGLPSDRFSAERTGGSVSTLTIQRTQQEDSAVYLCASSSGTSPGELFFGEGSRLTVL.

The CDR3 DNA reads TGTGCCAGCAGACTCTTACAGGGATCTCCGGGGGAGCTGTTTTTT. It encodes CASRLLQGSPGELFF. The chain links TRBV7-2 to TRBJ2-2; D is possibly TRBD1 (6 bases). The CDR3 has 15 amino acids. V lost 6 bases to trimming and J lost 8 bases, with 19 bases between them. The germline V gene encodes CDR1 SGHTA and CDR2 FQGNSA.

In its sample, this clonotype was seen many times. This rearrangement joins TRBV7-9 to TRBJ2-1; TRBD2 matches 13 bases. Per the germline V gene, CDR1 is SEHNR and CDR2 is FQNEAQ (reference sequence). The CDR3 length is 16 residues. Trimming removed 5 bases from V and 7 bases from J; junction bases left unmatched: 8. The DNA for the CDR3 is TGTGCCAGCAGCCCGACGCAGACTAGCGGGAGGAATGAGCAGTTCTTC. Protein product: CASSPTQTSGRNEQFF.

There are many counts of this clonotype. V is TRBV9 and J is TRBJ1-6; no firm D call. Germline assignment: CDR1 SGDLS and CDR2 YYNGEE. CDR3 length equals 15 residues. V was pared by 3 bases and J by 4 bases, with 11 bases between. The CDR3 loop reads CASSGSGRYNSPLHF. The CDR3 coding sequence is TGTGCCAGCAGCGGAAGTGGGAGATATAATTCACCCCTCCACTTT.

Ten or more counts support this clonotype. The chain couples TRBV7-2 to TRBJ1-4, with 9 bases lining up with TRBD1. CDR1 SGHTA and CDR2 FQGNSA come from the germline V gene. The CDR3 runs 14 residues. The ends lost 5 bases at V and 8 bases at J; junction bases unmatched: 6. The CDR3: CASSPGQGREKLFF. Written as DNA, the CDR3 is TGTGCCAGCAGCCCGGGACAGGGAAGAGAAAAACTGTTTTTT.

This clonotype has ten or more counts. V is TRBV7-9 and J is TRBJ1-1; D is perhaps TRBD1 (5 bases). In germline, CDR1 is SEHNR, CDR2 FQNEAQ (reference sequence). With 5 bases removed from V and 8 bases from J, the gap between germline ends came to 12 bases. The CDR3 has 12 residues. The CDR3 protein is CASSPDGGEAFF. The CDR3 region has the DNA TGTGCCAGCAGCCCCGACGGGGGGGAAGCTTTCTTT.

This clonotype was seen repeatedly, ten times or more. The chain employs TRBV20-1 and TRBJ2-7, with 11 bases aligning to TRBD2. Germline CDR1 DFQATT, CDR2 SNEGSKA (reference sequence). V shed 5 bases and J 1 base; nucleotides not matched to a gene: 4. The CDR3 runs 14 residues. CDR3 sequence (DNA): TGCAGTGCTCCTACTAGCGGGAGTTCCTACGAGCAGTACTTC. Protein product: CSAPTSGSSYEQYF.

This clonotype was seen repeatedly, ten times or more. The rearrangement joins TRBV5-1 to TRBJ2-1, with D perhaps being TRBD1 or TRBD2 (6 bases each). The CDR3 runs to 15 residues. Per germline, CDR1 SGHRS and CDR2 YFSETQ. Trimming took off 5 bases at V and 1 base at J, with 13 bases between the two ends. CDR3 nucleotides: TGCGCCAGCAGTTACGGGGGCGATTCCTACAATGAGCAGTTCTTC. Protein product: CASSYGGDSYNEQFF.

Note on this clonotype: A read error is possible here, since a much larger clone lies one base away. The chain uses TRBV30 and TRBJ2-1, with D perhaps TRBD2 (5 bases). Trimming cost V 1 base and J 4 bases, with 5 bases left between them. Germline V gene lookup returns CDR1 GTSNPN and CDR2 SVGIG (reference sequence). This CDR3 contains 12 residues. The CDR3: CAWSGGYNEQFF. The CDR3 bases are TGTGCCTGGAGTGGAGGGTACAATGAGCAGTTCTTC.

The sample holds many counts of this clonotype. The chain is built from TRBV7-2 and TRBJ2-7, with a tentative D call TRBD1 (5 bases). V was clipped by 5 bases and J by 4 bases, with 15 bases between them. The CDR3 totals 14 residues. Germline values: CDR1 SGHTA, CDR2 FQGNSA. The DNA of the CDR3 is TGTGCCAGCAGCCCAGTCCCCAGGGTTTACGAGCAGTACTTC. Translated: CASSPVPRVYEQYF.

This clonotype has at least ten counts. The J gene is TRBJ2-2, the V gene TRBV25-1, with a possible D match to TRBD1 (6 bases). Germline V gene sequence: CDR1 MGHDK, CDR2 SYGVNS. V lost 5 bases and J lost 2, with 21 bases in between. The CDR3 runs 18 residues. CDR3 sequence reads: CASSSVTGNLPNTGELFF. The CDR3 DNA is TGTGCCAGCAGTTCTGTGACAGGCAACCTCCCAAACACCGGGGAGCTGTTTTTT.

With respect to this clonotype: This clone may be a read error of a much larger clone one base away. The chain links TRBV30 to TRBJ2-3, with 12 bases that match TRBD2. Germline CDR1 reads GTSNPN; CDR2 reads SVGIG (reference sequence). CDR3 size: 15 residues. This CDR3 reads CAWALAGGPGDMQYF. The CDR3, as DNA: TGTGCCTGGGCCCTAGCGGGAGGGCCGGGAGATATGCAGTATTTT.

This clonotype showed up many times. The V and J genes are TRBV10-3 and TRBJ2-7; D gene unclear. With 0 bases removed from V and 3 bases from J, the gap between germline ends came to 3 bases. Germline assignment: CDR1 ENHRY and CDR2 SYGVKD. This CDR3 is 12 amino acids long. In nucleotides, the CDR3 is TGTGCCATCAGTGAGTCGAACTACGAGCAGTACTTC. Protein product: CAISESNYEQYF.